This passage covers 5 T cell receptor beta chains from one sample sequenced in a study of tissue T cells after allogeneic stem cell transplantation. This sample's time point: mouse harvest day 14 after allogeneic transplant. Tail vein injection delivered 10^7 T-cell-depleted bone marrow cells and 10^6 splenic CD5+ T cells. Generated by immunoSEQ multiplex PCR, the TCRdb table keeps only in-frame clones and is missing some. The sample yields some 7,000 clones, approximately 35% seen once. Sequencing was done on a sample of skin. All receptors derive from a female BALB/c mouse given C57BL/6 T cells with graft-versus-host disease after an allogeneic hematopoietic cell transplant.

In this sample, this clone turned up a few times. The gene names here belong to mouse. The covered CDR3 bases are TGTGCCAGCAGTCAGGGGGCGCCCGCTGAGCAGTTC. Translation: CASSQGAPAEQF. The full CDR3 reads CASSQGAPAEQFF. The genes are TRBV26 and TRBJ2-1, with TRBD1 as a possible D gene (7 bases). The read halts 1 residue ahead of the CDR3 end, with the missing end drawn from the germline J gene. Trimming stripped 4 bases from V and 7 bases from J, with 11 bases between. The CDR3 covers 13 residues. Per germline, CDR1 KGHPV and CDR2 FQNQEV (reference sequence). The full variable domain, rest sourced from reference TRBV26 and TRBJ2-1, is NSKVIQTPRYLVKGQGQKAKMRCIPEKGHPVVFWYQQNKNNEFKFLINFQNQEVLQQIDMTEKRFSAECPSNSPCSLEIQSSEAGDSALYLCASSQGAPAEQFFGPGTRLTVL.

Concerning this clone: Each gene name is a mouse one. Partial CDR3 DNA: TGTGCCAGCAGCCCCCAGAATTCTGGAAATACGCTCTAT. Amino acids: CASSPQNSGNTLY. The CDR3 in its entirety is CASSPQNSGNTLYF. The J gene is TRBJ1-3, the V gene TRBV3; D remains ambiguous. The read terminates 1 residue before the CDR3 end, so the remaining end is supplied by the germline J gene. The CDR3 runs 14 residues. Trimming cost V 5 bases and J 0 bases, with 8 bases left between them. From germline, CDR1 is SNHLY and CDR2 FYNGKV (reference sequence).

This clone was seen only a few times. Any gene name here is a mouse gene name. The read ends 1 residue early relative to the CDR3; the germline J gene fills the gap. This chain joins TRBV26 and TRBJ1-4; the D gene is possibly TRBD1 (5 bases). This CDR3 contains 14 residues. CDR1 is KGHPV, CDR2 FQNQEV, per germline (reference sequence). V lost 0 bases and J lost 7, with 9 bases in between. CDR3 loop: CASSLSGRGERLFF. The part of the CDR3 DNA that was read is TGTGCCAGCAGTCTGTCGGGGAGGGGCGAAAGATTATTT.

With regard to this clone: These gene names are mouse names. Coverage ceases 1 residue before the CDR3 finishes, and the germline J gene fills in the end. V is TRBV26 and J is TRBJ2-3, with a weak D call TRBD1 (5 bases). Germline values: CDR1 KGHPV, CDR2 FQNQEV (reference sequence). V was pared by 3 bases and J by 3 bases, with 10 bases between. The CDR3 has 14 residues. CDR3 bases read: TGTGCCAGCAGTCTCAGGGTTAGGGCAGAAACGCTGTAT. Translation gives CASSLRVRAETLY. The CDR3 as a whole reads CASSLRVRAETLYF.

In its sample, this clone is medium-sized (0.01 to 0.1%). Gene names and germline match the mouse. The read terminates 1 residue before the CDR3 end, so the remaining end is supplied by the germline J gene. This chain uses TRBV26 with TRBJ2-5; D unresolved. This CDR3 contains 14 residues. V dropped 1 base and J dropped 2 bases, with 7 bases sitting between them. CDR1 is KGHPV, CDR2 FQNQEV, per germline (reference sequence). The CDR3 region is CASSLLWVQDTQYF. The DNA read from the CDR3 is TGTGCCAGCAGTCTGTTGTGGGTCCAAGACACCCAGTAC.